This TCR beta chain is drawn from a study of response to subunit inactivated influenza vaccine. MiXCR, applied by TCRdb to the RT-PCR reads, yields one record per CDR3 protein. The sample shows 550,000 to 600,000 distinct CDR3 sequences, approximately 10% of them seen only once. This clonotype has ten or more counts. Specimen: PBMCs from blood, collected on the day of vaccination. The receptor was isolated from a man in his fifties or sixties who received an inactivated influenza vaccine.

CDR3: CASSPTGLAGGLISYEQYF. The CDR3 nucleotides are TGTGCCAGCTCACCCACCGGCCTAGCGGGAGGGTTGATCTCCTACGAGCAGTACTTC. The V call is TRBV18, the J call TRBJ2-7; TRBD2 agrees at 12 bases. The V and J ends lost 3 bases and 0 bases, in that order; junction bases with no gene match: 12. Germline V gene sequence: CDR1 KGHSH, CDR2 LQKENI. This CDR3 has 19 amino acids.